These T cell receptor beta chains were read from a single sample in a study of blood T cells in healthy people across ages. TCRdb redid the calling of the 5' RACE reads with MiXCR, one entry per CDR3 protein. The data hold roughly 1,800,000 distinct CDR3 sequences, with less than 50% observed a single time. The sequenced sample consisted of blood. These receptors were taken from a woman between 40 and 55 years old in good health. Both conserved end residues are part of each CDR3. Fields, in order: J gene, clone size, V gene, D gene, CDR3 DNA, CDR3 protein. The D gene is left open where the match is weak. Clone size, where shown, is once, few, many, or a class for clones that have expanded.

J: TRBJ2-1; size: NA; V: TRBV10-3; D: TRBD2; DNA: TGTGCCATCAGTGGTGCTAGCGGGGGAAAGTTCTTC; CDR3: CAISGASGGKFF
J: TRBJ2-3; size: NA; V: TRBV3-1; D: TRBD2; DNA: TGTGCCAGCAGCCTGCCCAGCGGGGGTTCAGATACGCAGTATTTT; CDR3: CASSLPSGGSDTQYF
J: TRBJ2-1; size: NA; V: TRBV24-1; D: TRBD2; DNA: TGTGCCACCAGTGATTTGCGTGTCGGTGGTCTAGCGGGGGGCAATGAGCAGTTCTTC; CDR3: CATSDLRVGGLAGGNEQFF
J: TRBJ2-3; size: few; V: TRBV12-3/TRBV12-4; D: TRBD2; DNA: TGTGCCAGCAGCCGACTAGCGGGGGGCAACACAGATACGCAGTATTTT; CDR3: CASSRLAGGNTDTQYF
J: TRBJ2-7; size: few; V: TRBV10-3; D: NA; DNA: TGTGCCATCAGTGAGAATCCGGGTGACTCCTACGAGCAGTACTTC; CDR3: CAISENPGDSYEQYF
J: TRBJ2-5; size: NA; V: TRBV20-1; D: NA; DNA: TGCAGTGCAGAGCCCGCCAGGGGCGGTCGGAATGAGCAGTACTTC; CDR3: CSAEPARGGRNEQYF
J: TRBJ2-3; size: NA; V: TRBV18; D: NA; DNA: TGTGCCAGCTCACCACAGACAGGAACAAGCACAGATACGCAGTATTTT; CDR3: CASSPQTGTSTDTQYF
J: TRBJ2-7; size: NA; V: TRBV6-2/TRBV6-3; D: NA; DNA: TGTGCCAGCAGAGTCGACCGGACCCTTGGGAACTACGAGCAGTACTTC; CDR3: CASRVDRTLGNYEQYF
J: TRBJ2-7; size: NA; V: TRBV7-2; D: TRBD2; DNA: TGTGCCAGCGGGACTAGCGGGGGGGCTGAGCAGTACTTC; CDR3: CASGTSGGAEQYF
J: TRBJ1-1; size: few; V: TRBV29-1; D: TRBD1; DNA: TGCAGCGTTGAAGATCTAGGACAGGGGTTGAACACTGAAGCTTTCTTT; CDR3: CSVEDLGQGLNTEAFF
J: TRBJ1-2; size: NA; V: TRBV6-5; D: NA; DNA: TGTGCCTCTACGGGGGCAGGGCGTATGGGTGATGGCTACACCTTC; CDR3: CASTGAGRMGDGYTF
J: TRBJ2-7; size: few; V: TRBV3-1; D: NA; DNA: TGTGCCAGCAGCCGTATCGCATCCTCCTACGAGCAGTACTTC; CDR3: CASSRIASSYEQYF
J: TRBJ2-3; size: few; V: TRBV24-1; D: NA; DNA: TGTGCCACCAGTGACCGGGCCCCCAAAGGGCTTACAGATACGCAGTATTTT; CDR3: CATSDRAPKGLTDTQYF
J: TRBJ2-7; size: few; V: TRBV10-3; D: TRBD2; DNA: TGTGCCATCAGTCCTAGCGGGGGGACCTCCTACGAGCAGTACTTC; CDR3: CAISPSGGTSYEQYF
J: TRBJ2-1; size: few; V: TRBV4-2; D: TRBD2; DNA: TGTGCCAGCAGCCAAGCCGGGACTAGCGGGGGGGCAGGTGAGCAGTTCTTC; CDR3: CASSQAGTSGGAGEQFF
J: TRBJ1-2; size: NA; V: TRBV4-3; D: NA; DNA: TGCGCCAGCAGCCAAGGGCACAGATCTAACTATGGCTACACCTTC; CDR3: CASSQGHRSNYGYTF
J: TRBJ1-6; size: NA; V: TRBV10-3; D: TRBD1; DNA: TGTGCCATCAGGGCGACAGGGGACTCACCCCTCCACTTT; CDR3: CAIRATGDSPLHF
J: TRBJ1-6; size: NA; V: TRBV6-2/TRBV6-3; D: NA; DNA: TGTGCCAGCAAAGCGACAGCGATGAATTCACCCCTCCACTTT; CDR3: CASKATAMNSPLHF
J: TRBJ2-1; size: few; V: TRBV27; D: NA; DNA: TGTGCCAGCAGTTTATACGGGACGGCCCTCTCCTACAATGAGCAGTTCTTC; CDR3: CASSLYGTALSYNEQFF
J: TRBJ2-7; size: NA; V: TRBV5-1; D: TRBD1; DNA: TGCGCCAGCAGCGGACGGACAGGGAGCTCCTACGAGCAGTACTTC; CDR3: CASSGRTGSSYEQYF
J: TRBJ2-1; size: many; V: TRBV29-1; D: TRBD2; DNA: TGCAGCGGGATGGGACTAGCGGGGGCTAAACACTACAATGAGCAGTTCTTC; CDR3: CSGMGLAGAKHYNEQFF
J: TRBJ1-2; size: few; V: TRBV5-1; D: TRBD1; DNA: TGCGCCAGCAGCTTCGGCGGGGACAGGGGGGGAGCTAACTATGGCTACACCTTC; CDR3: CASSFGGDRGGANYGYTF
J: TRBJ2-5; size: NA; V: TRBV29-1; D: NA; DNA: TGCAGCGCCACCCGGGGGTTGGGCCAAGAGACCCAGTACTTC; CDR3: CSATRGLGQETQYF
J: TRBJ2-1; size: NA; V: TRBV20-1; D: TRBD2; DNA: TGCAGTGCGTCGACTAGCGGGGGGGCCTCTGGGTTCTTC; CDR3: CSASTSGGASGFF
J: TRBJ2-6; size: few; V: TRBV2; D: NA; DNA: TGTGCCACTCAGGATAACTCTGGGGCCAACGTCCTGACTTTC; CDR3: CATQDNSGANVLTF
J: TRBJ2-3; size: few; V: TRBV5-1; D: NA; DNA: TGCGCCAGCAACAGCGTGGACCAGGGAATCGATACGCAGTATTTT; CDR3: CASNSVDQGIDTQYF
J: TRBJ2-1; size: NA; V: TRBV24-1; D: TRBD2; DNA: TGTGCCACCAGTGATCAGAACCGACTAGCGGGCGACTACAATGAGCAGTTCTTC; CDR3: CATSDQNRLAGDYNEQFF
J: TRBJ2-3; size: NA; V: TRBV4-3; D: NA; DNA: TGCGCCAGCAGCCAAGATCTTACAGGACTCCCGGCAGATACGCAGTATTTT; CDR3: CASSQDLTGLPADTQYF
J: TRBJ2-5; size: few; V: TRBV28; D: NA; DNA: TGTGCCAGCAGTTTGGGCAGGTCATATCCGCGGACCCAGTACTTC; CDR3: CASSLGRSYPRTQYF
J: TRBJ2-3; size: NA; V: TRBV20-1; D: TRBD2; DNA: TGCAGTGCTAGTTTGGGCGGGGGGATGACAGATACGCAGTATTTT; CDR3: CSASLGGGMTDTQYF
J: TRBJ1-5; size: NA; V: TRBV5-1; D: NA; DNA: TGCGCCAGCAGTGAGGGGATTACTAGCAATCAGCCCCAGCATTTT; CDR3: CASSEGITSNQPQHF
J: TRBJ1-6; size: NA; V: TRBV6-6; D: NA; DNA: TGTGCCAGCAGTTACTCTAGAGCAGGGATTAATTCACCCCTCCACTTT; CDR3: CASSYSRAGINSPLHF
J: TRBJ2-1; size: NA; V: TRBV9; D: TRBD1; DNA: TGTGCCAGCAGCACCGGGACAGGGGGCTATGAGCAGTTCTTC; CDR3: CASSTGTGGYEQFF
J: TRBJ2-3; size: NA; V: TRBV7-9; D: TRBD2; DNA: TGTGCCAGCACCCCACAAGCGGGGGGGACAGATACGCAGTATTTT; CDR3: CASTPQAGGTDTQYF
J: TRBJ2-6; size: few; V: TRBV27; D: TRBD1; DNA: TGTGCCAGCATGGACGGGACAGGGATCCCTGGGGCCAACGTCCTGACTTTC; CDR3: CASMDGTGIPGANVLTF
J: TRBJ2-1; size: NA; V: TRBV27; D: NA; DNA: TGTGCCAGCAGTTTATCGGGGGGAGCGCTCTCCTACAATGAGCAGTTCTTC; CDR3: CASSLSGGALSYNEQFF
J: TRBJ2-3; size: NA; V: TRBV13; D: TRBD1; DNA: TGTGCCAGCAGCTTAGAGGTCGGGGACAGGGAGGGGAGCACAGATACGCAGTATTTT; CDR3: CASSLEVGDREGSTDTQYF
J: TRBJ2-1; size: NA; V: TRBV29-1; D: NA; DNA: TGCAGCGTAACCGGGACAAACTACGAGCAGTTCTTC; CDR3: CSVTGTNYEQFF
J: TRBJ1-5; size: NA; V: TRBV21-1; D: NA; DNA: TGTGCCAGCAGCAAAGCCCTTGTCGGAGAGGGGGATCAGCCCCAGCATTTT; CDR3: CASSKALVGEGDQPQHF
J: TRBJ1-2; size: NA; V: TRBV5-5; D: TRBD1; DNA: TGTGCCAGCAGTGGGACAGGGATGCATGGCTACACCTTC; CDR3: CASSGTGMHGYTF
J: TRBJ2-3; size: NA; V: TRBV4-3; D: TRBD2; DNA: TGCGCCGGCAGCCGACTAGCGTCTAGCACAGATACGCAGTATTTT; CDR3: CAGSRLASSTDTQYF
J: TRBJ2-3; size: NA; V: TRBV28; D: NA; DNA: TGTGCCAGCAGTTCTGAACTCGCCTCAGATACGCAGTATTTT; CDR3: CASSSELASDTQYF
J: TRBJ1-1; size: NA; V: TRBV12-3/TRBV12-4; D: NA; DNA: TGTGCCAACACTCAGGGGTCGCGAGCTTTCTTT; CDR3: CANTQGSRAFF
J: TRBJ1-2; size: NA; V: TRBV20-1; D: NA; DNA: TGCAGTGCCTCCACCAGCCGAGCCCCTGACTATGGCTACACCTTC; CDR3: CSASTSRAPDYGYTF
J: TRBJ1-2; size: NA; V: TRBV2; D: TRBD1; DNA: TGTGCCAGCACCCGGCGGGACAGGGAATATTATGGCTACACCTTC; CDR3: CASTRRDREYYGYTF
J: TRBJ2-1; size: NA; V: TRBV4-1; D: NA; DNA: TGCGCCAGCAGCCAAGCCCATGTGTCGTATGAGCAGTTCTTC; CDR3: CASSQAHVSYEQFF
J: TRBJ2-1; size: few; V: TRBV6-2/TRBV6-3; D: NA; DNA: TGTGCCAGCAGAATCTGGATAGGGGGGGGCCGTAACAATGAGCAGTTCTTC; CDR3: CASRIWIGGGRNNEQFF
J: TRBJ2-5; size: few; V: TRBV6-2/TRBV6-3; D: NA; DNA: TGTGCCAGCAGAGGGTCAGGGCCAGAGACCCAGTACTTC; CDR3: CASRGSGPETQYF
J: TRBJ2-3; size: NA; V: TRBV6-2/TRBV6-3; D: TRBD2; DNA: TGTGCCAGCAGTACGGGACTAGACTTTCGAGATACGCAGTATTTT; CDR3: CASSTGLDFRDTQYF
J: TRBJ2-7; size: few; V: TRBV6-2/TRBV6-3; D: TRBD2; DNA: TGTGCCAGCAGTTACTCCCGCGGGGGGCTCTACGAGCAGTACTTC; CDR3: CASSYSRGGLYEQYF
J: TRBJ1-2; size: NA; V: TRBV5-5; D: TRBD1; DNA: TGTGCCAGCAGCTTGGACAGGGGGATTGGCTACACCTTC; CDR3: CASSLDRGIGYTF
J: TRBJ2-5; size: few; V: TRBV6-5; D: TRBD1; DNA: TGTGCCAGCAGTTCCGGAGGACAGGGGTGGCAAGAGACCCAGTACTTC; CDR3: CASSSGGQGWQETQYF
J: TRBJ2-5; size: NA; V: TRBV6-2/TRBV6-3; D: NA; DNA: TGTGCCAGCAAAGGGAACGACGTGTACAATGAGCAGTACTTC; CDR3: CASKGNDVYNEQYF
J: TRBJ2-5; size: NA; V: TRBV7-9; D: NA; DNA: TGTGCCAGCAGCTTAGAAATTATGGGTGGGACCCAGTACTTC; CDR3: CASSLEIMGGTQYF
J: TRBJ2-5; size: few; V: TRBV27; D: NA; DNA: TGTGCCAGCAGTTTCCACGGGTACCAAGAGACCCAGTACTTC; CDR3: CASSFHGYQETQYF
J: TRBJ2-5; size: NA; V: TRBV7-3; D: NA; DNA: TGTGCCAGCAGCTCGGACAGCCTGGCGGAGACCCAGTACTTC; CDR3: CASSSDSLAETQYF
J: TRBJ1-2; size: NA; V: TRBV20-1; D: NA; DNA: TGCAGTGCTGCAGGGGTCCCCTATGGCTACACCTTC; CDR3: CSAAGVPYGYTF